These 6 T cell receptor beta chains originate from one sample sequenced in a study of post-analysis software for immune sequencing data. Overall study findings and caveats: Five TRBV segments, including TRBV5-6, TRBV5-1 and TRBV20-1, were more frequent in patients than controls.

What these receptors recognize is not known. Unique molecular identifiers featured in each of the TCR beta cDNA libraries. TCRdb independently ran MiXCR on the PCR reads; one entry per CDR3 protein. Of approximately 660,000 distinct CDR3 sequences in the sample, 55% to 70% were seen once. The sequencing sample was made of blood. All receptors come from a girl aged 2-10 years with multiple sclerosis.

The chain combines TRBV5-5 with TRBJ2-7; D is tentatively TRBD1 or TRBD2 (5 bases each). This CDR3 contains 14 residues. With 5 bases removed from V and 3 bases from J, the gap between germline ends came to 15 bases. Germline V CDR1 and CDR2: SGHKS, YYEKEE (reference sequence). The CDR3 region is CASRPRDGYYEQYF. CDR3 DNA sequence: TGTGCCAGCAGACCCCGGGACGGATACTACGAGCAGTACTTC.

V is TRBV12-3 or TRBV12-4 and J is TRBJ2-3; 7 nucleotides align to TRBD1. CDR3 length: 15 amino acids. The V segment lost 4 bases and the J segment 2 bases; nucleotides outside the gene matches: 6. The CDR3 coding sequence is TGTGCCAGCAGTTCGGGGACAGCGCTCACAGATACGCAGTATTTT. This encodes CASSSGTALTDTQYF.

V usage is TRBV20-1 and J usage is TRBJ2-1, with unresolved D. There are 13 residues in the CDR3. Germline CDR1 DFQATT, CDR2 SNEGSKA (reference sequence). Deletions cut 6 bases from V and 3 bases from J, with 12 bases between. The CDR3 DNA sequence: TGCAGTGCCTCCCCACTGGGCTACAATGAGCAGTTCTTC. It yields the protein CSASPLGYNEQFF.

The chain links TRBV7-3 to TRBJ2-7, with D hard to call. The germline gives CDR1 SGHTA, CDR2 FQGTGA. The V end lost 0 bases, the J end lost 5 bases, and 8 bases lay between the germline ends. This CDR3 contains 13 residues. Here the CDR3 DNA reads TGTGCCAGCAGCTTAACAAGAGCAGACGAGCAGTACTTC. As protein: CASSLTRADEQYF.

The gene calls are TRBV6-2 or TRBV6-3 and TRBJ1-6; TRBD1 might be the D (6 bases). Between the trimmed V and J ends, which lost 6 bases and 14 bases, there was a span of 20 bases. Per germline, CDR1 MNHEY and CDR2 SVGEGT. This CDR3 comprises 14 residues. The CDR3 DNA reads as TGTGCCAGCAGGACGGAGGGGGGGCTCGAGACCCTCCACTTT. Translation gives CASRTEGGLETLHF.

The count of this clonotype is one. The CDR3 is CASNEDWVPRDGEKLFF. CDR3 in DNA: TGTGCCAGCAATGAGGATTGGGTCCCCCGGGACGGTGAAAAACTGTTTTTT. J is TRBJ1-4 and V is TRBV6-1, with D perhaps matching TRBD1 (5 bases). V lost 7 bases, J lost 7 bases, and 25 bases lay in between. The CDR3 spans 17 residues. Germline loops: CDR1 MNHNS, CDR2 SASEGT.